The 10 T cell receptor beta chains listed next were all sequenced from one sample in a study of blood T cell repertoires in COVID-19. Sequencing was performed with immunoSEQ multiplex PCR; in TCRdb, only in-frame clones are kept and a portion is missing. The sample has a few hundred thousand clones, about nine tenths seen once. The sequenced material came from peripheral blood. The receptors here all came from a man aged 18 to 30 with active or convalescent COVID-19.

The CDR3 DNA reads TGCGCCAGCAGCCCTTGGGGTTTTAGCGGCCAAGAGACCCAGTACTTC. Encoded protein: CASSPWGFSGQETQYF. The genes are TRBV4-1 and TRBJ2-5; possible D gene TRBD2, 6 bases. The CDR3 covers 16 residues. The V end was cut by 4 bases, the J end by 1 base, with 16 bases between. The germline CDR1 and CDR2 sequences are MGHRA and YSYEKL.

CDR3 nucleotides: TGCGCCAGCAGCTTGGTTTCAGGAACTGAAGCTTTCTTT. This codes for CASSLVSGTEAFF. V usage is TRBV5-1 and J usage is TRBJ1-1; no clear D. V lost 0 bases, J lost 5 bases, and 8 bases lay in between. Per germline, CDR1 SGHRS and CDR2 YFSETQ. The CDR3 has 13 amino acids.

The J gene is TRBJ2-1, the V gene TRBV5-1; no firm D call. The CDR3 runs 12 residues. The V and J ends lost 0 bases and 15 bases respectively, with 13 bases between them. From germline, CDR1 is SGHRS and CDR2 YFSETQ. CDR3 coding DNA: TGCGCCAGCAGCTTGGGTGACTTCCCCTGGTTCTTC. This sequence encodes CASSLGDFPWFF.

This chain links TRBV12-3 or TRBV12-4 with TRBJ1-2; 7 nucleotides line up with TRBD1. The CDR3 contains 13 residues. V shed 5 bases, J shed 5 bases, and the junction held 5 bases outside the gene matches. CDR3 sequence reads: CASSPTGVYGYTF. Written as DNA, the CDR3 is TGTGCCAGCAGTCCCACAGGGGTATATGGCTACACCTTC.

The rearrangement joins TRBV6-2 or TRBV6-3 to TRBJ1-6; D is uncertain. V lost 5 bases, J lost 10 bases, and 15 bases lay in between. This CDR3 is built from 14 residues. Germline CDR1 and CDR2: MNHEY and SVGEGT. In nucleotides, the CDR3 is TGTGCCAGCAGTGATACACCAAAATCATCACCCCTCCACTTT. Protein: CASSDTPKSSPLHF.

V usage is TRBV6-2 or TRBV6-3 and J usage is TRBJ2-1, with D uncertain. The CDR3 length is 14 residues. CDR1 and CDR2 from the germline V gene are MNHEY and SVGEGT. V gave up 2 bases and J gave up 9 bases, with 14 bases separating them. The CDR3, as DNA: TGTGCCAGCAGTTACCGTTGGCAGAAAATTGAGCAGTTCTTC. Its protein product is CASSYRWQKIEQFF.

The rearrangement links TRBV7-3 to TRBJ2-2; 9 bases are a match to TRBD1. CDR1 SGHTA and CDR2 FQGTGA come from the germline V gene. V dropped 5 bases and J dropped 2; count of bases not matched to a gene: 9. This CDR3 spans 17 amino acids. The DNA for the CDR3 is TGTGCCAGCAGCCCCGGCCGGACAGGGGCCAACACCGGGGAGCTGTTTTTT. This translates into CASSPGRTGANTGELFF. The full variable domain, its missing parts supplied by reference TRBV7-3 and TRBJ2-2, is GAGVSQTPSNKVTEKGKYVELRCDPISGHTALYWYRQSLGQGPEFLIYFQGTGAADDSGLPNDRFFAVRPEGSVSTLKIQRTERGDSAVYLCASSPGRTGANTGELFFGEGSRLTVL.

The gene calls are TRBV27 and TRBJ1-1, with D possibly matching TRBD1 (5 bases). Per germline, CDR1 MNHEY and CDR2 SMNVEV (reference sequence). This CDR3 contains 14 residues. V was clipped by 3 bases and J by 1 base, with 9 bases between them. CDR3 sequence: CASSLTRENTEAFF. DNA for the CDR3: TGTGCCAGCAGTTTGACCAGGGAGAACACTGAAGCTTTCTTT.

V gene TRBV7-2 combines with J gene TRBJ2-4; 13 nucleotides line up with TRBD2. This CDR3 region has 18 residues. CDR1 and CDR2 from the germline V gene are SGHTA and FQGNSA. The junction had 8 bases not matched to a gene; V was cut back by 0 bases and J by 6 bases. As DNA, the CDR3 is TGTGCCAGCAGCTTAGCGGGACTAGCGGGGACATCGGGAAACATTCAGTACTTC. Translating gives CASSLAGLAGTSGNIQYF.

This chain links TRBV4-2 with TRBJ2-7, with D possibly being TRBD1 (5 bases). The length of the CDR3 is 15 residues. Trimming removed 1 base from V and 1 base from J, with 11 bases in between. The germline gives CDR1 LGHNA, CDR2 YNFKEQ. CDR3 DNA sequence: TGTGCCAGCAGCCAAGTCGGTGGACATTCCTACGAGCAGTACTTC. Its translation is CASSQVGGHSYEQYF.